These 5 T cell receptor beta chains were all obtained from the same sample, sequenced in a study of OX40 agonist ivuxolimab in advanced cancers. Generated by immunoSEQ multiplex PCR, the TCRdb table keeps only in-frame clones and is missing some. The repertoire holds around 100,000 clones, approximately 90% seen once, with approximately 0.58% in the top ten. The sample consisted of CD4+ or CD8+ T cells sorted from blood, taken in a trial of the OX40 agonist ivuxolimab. The receptors originated from an adult with an advanced solid tumor such as melanoma, head and neck, liver or kidney cancer.

The J gene is TRBJ1-2, the V gene TRBV9, with D possibly matching TRBD1 (5 bases). CDR1 is SGDLS and CDR2 is YYNGEE in the germline V gene. Trimming stripped 3 bases from V and 4 bases from J, with 10 bases between. The CDR3 runs to 13 residues. The chain's CDR3 is CASSANQGYGYTF. CDR3 nucleotides: TGTGCCAGCAGCGCGAACCAGGGCTATGGCTACACCTTC.

The gene calls are TRBV2 and TRBJ2-5, with 14 nucleotides matching TRBD2. Germline V CDR1 and CDR2: SNHLY, FYNNEI. V dropped 6 bases and J dropped 5; count of bases not matched to a gene: 11. The CDR3 is 17 amino acids. The CDR3 sequence: CASRPGLAGVGRETQYF. CDR3 DNA: TGTGCCAGCAGACCGGGACTAGCGGGAGTGGGGCGGGAGACCCAGTACTTC.

This clone was seen only once. The V and J genes are TRBV6-1 and TRBJ2-7; 11 bases match TRBD1. The CDR3 contains 15 residues. Looked up from germline, CDR1 is MNHNS and CDR2 is SASEGT. The J segment lost 5 bases and the V segment lost 4 bases, leaving 7 bases of the junction unmatched. The CDR3 sequence is CASSAQPGQGDEQYF. In DNA, the CDR3 is TGTGCCAGCAGTGCGCAACCGGGACAGGGGGACGAGCAGTACTTC.

V and J are TRBV15 and TRBJ2-5; TRBD2 matches 7 bases. Trimming at V came to 0 bases and at J to 5 bases, leaving 9 bases not matched to a gene. The length of the CDR3 is 16 residues. CDR1 LNHNV and CDR2 YYDKDF come from the germline V gene (reference sequence). In nucleotides, the CDR3 is TGTGCCACCAGCAGAGATCGAGGACTAGTCCACGAGACCCAGTACTTC. Translation: CATSRDRGLVHETQYF.

This sequence joins TRBV28 and TRBJ2-5, with no clear D. This CDR3 has 15 amino acids. The V end was cut by 0 bases, the J end by 2 bases, with 10 bases between. From germline, CDR1 is MDHEN and CDR2 SYDVKM. The chain's CDR3 is CASSLWGLKQETQYF. The CDR3 DNA sequence: TGTGCCAGCAGTTTATGGGGTCTCAAGCAAGAGACCCAGTACTTC. Full variable domain (remainder filled in from reference TRBV28 and TRBJ2-5): DVKVTQSSRYLVKRTGEKVFLECVQDMDHENMFWYRQDPGLGLRLIYFSYDVKMKEKGDIPEGYSVSREKKERFSLILESASTNQTSMYLCASSLWGLKQETQYFGPGTRLLVL.